This entry is about one TCR beta chain. The sample belongs to a study of blood T cell repertoires in COVID-19. Under the authors' procedure: Quantification of nucleated cells was approximated via reference gene primer amplification. Sequencing was performed with immunoSEQ multiplex PCR; in TCRdb, only in-frame clones are kept and a portion is missing. V, J and clone size were drawn from that table, and D and trimming were deduced from the DNA. The sample includes about 250,000 clones, about 85% of them seen just once. Source material: peripheral blood. The sequence was obtained from a woman older than 75 with acute or convalescent COVID-19.

As DNA, the CDR3 is TGTGCCAGTCATGGGACAGGGGGCGGTTCACCCCTCCACTTT. Translation gives CASHGTGGGSPLHF. The chain employs TRBV19 and TRBJ1-6, with 12 bases aligning to TRBD1. CDR3 length: 14 amino acids. J gave up 9 bases and V 8 bases, and 5 bases lay outside the gene matches. From germline, CDR1 is LNHDA and CDR2 SQIVND (reference sequence).